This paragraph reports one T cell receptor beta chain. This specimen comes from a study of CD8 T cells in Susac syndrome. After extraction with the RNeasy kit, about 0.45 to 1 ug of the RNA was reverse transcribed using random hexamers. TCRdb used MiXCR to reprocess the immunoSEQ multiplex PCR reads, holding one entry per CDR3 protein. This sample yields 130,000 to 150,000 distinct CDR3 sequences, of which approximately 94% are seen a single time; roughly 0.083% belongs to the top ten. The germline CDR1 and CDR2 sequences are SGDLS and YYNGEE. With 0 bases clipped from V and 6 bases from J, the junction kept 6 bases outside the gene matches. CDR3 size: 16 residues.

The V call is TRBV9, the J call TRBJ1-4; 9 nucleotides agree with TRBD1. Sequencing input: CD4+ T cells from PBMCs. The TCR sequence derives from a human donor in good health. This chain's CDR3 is CASSVDSGQGHEKLFF. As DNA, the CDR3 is TGTGCCAGCAGCGTAGATTCGGGACAGGGACATGAAAAACTGTTTTTT.